The sequence of this T cell receptor beta chain was determined in a study of T cell responses to AZD1222 COVID-19 vaccine. The study, taken as a whole, reports: A mostly white British donor set with more females was recruited, and clonal diversity was possibly underestimated. Unmutated variant regions reportedly attract nearly half of all spike-specific TCRs.

On this clone: Its antigen is not known.

Per germline, CDR1 MDHEN and CDR2 SYDVKM. CDR3 size: 10 residues. V was shortened by 10 bases and J by 11 bases, with 12 bases between the two germline ends. Assay: immunoSEQ multiplex PCR; the TCRdb copy retains only in-frame clones and omits some. Among around 96,000 clones listed, about nine tenths were seen once. The sequence came from an adult who received the AZD1222 COVID-19 vaccine. Sequencing was performed on peripheral blood, taken 28 days after the second AZD1222 dose. The chain joins TRBV28 to TRBJ1-5, with D uncertain. For the CDR3, the DNA is TGTGCCACCAACGGTTTGGCCCAGCATTTT. It translates to CATNGLAQHF.